This entry lists 28 T cell receptor beta chains sequenced from one sample in a study of shared clonotypes between healthy human individuals. Some clones are missing from TCRdb's copy, which holds only in-frame ones; the method was immunoSEQ multiplex PCR. The table has around 510,000 clones, 95% to 97% seen once; the top ten hold around 0.067%. The sequenced sample was naive CD4+ T cells sorted from blood. Subset denoted: CD45RA+ positively selected. The receptor set was obtained from a woman aged 30 to 39 in good health.

The CDR3 coding sequence is TGCGCCAGCAGCCCGGAAGGAGGCGACGCGAACACTGAAGCTTTCTTT. This translates into CASSPEGGDANTEAFF. This rearrangement joins TRBV5-1 to TRBJ1-1; D uncertain. Germline values: CDR1 SGHRS, CDR2 YFSETQ. Trimming shortened V by 4 bases and J by 1 base, and 17 bases separated the two germline ends. The CDR3 has 16 amino acids.

This chain connects TRBV6-5 to TRBJ2-7, with 10 positions matching TRBD2. With 7 bases clipped from V and 2 bases from J, the junction kept 5 bases outside the gene matches. The CDR3 sequence is 14 residues long. Germline V gene lookup returns CDR1 MNHEY and CDR2 SVGAGI. CDR3 DNA sequence: TGTGCCAGCACCGGGACTAGCGACCCCTACGAGCAGTACTTC. Encoded protein: CASTGTSDPYEQYF.

The chain is built from TRBV18 and TRBJ2-3; D possibly uses TRBD1 or TRBD2 (7 bases each). This CDR3 is 15 amino acids long. Looked up from germline, CDR1 is KGHSH and CDR2 is LQKENI. V was pared by 0 bases and J by 4 bases, with 11 bases between. DNA of the CDR3: TGTGCCAGCTCACCACCCAGGGGGGGCGCAGATACGCAGTATTTT. It translates to CASSPPRGGADTQYF. The full variable domain, completed using reference TRBV18 and TRBJ2-3, is NAGVMQNPRHLVRRRGQEARLRCSPMKGHSHVYWYRQLPEEGLKFMVYLQKENIIDESGMPKERFSAEFPKEGPSILRIQQVVRGDSAAYFCASSPPRGGADTQYFGPGTRLTVL.

The V call is TRBV27, the J call TRBJ2-1; the D call may be TRBD1 or TRBD2 (5 bases each). The germline V gene encodes CDR1 MNHEY and CDR2 SMNVEV (reference sequence). The CDR3 length is 16 residues. Trimming shortened V by 2 bases and J by 0 bases, and 11 bases separated the two germline ends. The CDR3 nucleotides are TGTGCCAGCAGTTTAAGGGGACCACTCTCCTACAATGAGCAGTTCTTC. This sequence encodes CASSLRGPLSYNEQFF.

This clone was recorded once. The V gene is TRBV10-3, the J gene TRBJ2-3; D is unresolved. This CDR3 contains 11 residues. V lost 6 bases to trimming and J lost 3 bases, with 4 bases between them. Germline CDR1 and CDR2: ENHRY and SYGVKD. The CDR3 DNA is TGTGCCATCAGGGCAACAGATACGCAGTATTTT. Its protein product is CAIRATDTQYF.

The gene calls are TRBV28 and TRBJ1-2; D unresolved. Germline CDR1 is MDHEN and CDR2 is SYDVKM. The V end lost 7 bases, the J end lost 8 bases, and 17 bases lay between the germline ends. This CDR3 has 13 residues. The DNA for the CDR3 is TGTGCCAGCAACGCCGGGAGGCCGGCCGGCTACACCTTC. It specifies CASNAGRPAGYTF.

The chain combines TRBV28 with TRBJ2-7; 9 nucleotides match TRBD2. The CDR3 is 15 amino acids. The V and J ends lost 6 bases and 3 bases, in that order; junction bases with no gene match: 9. Germline CDR1 MDHEN, CDR2 SYDVKM. The DNA for the CDR3 is TGTGCCAGCAGGACTAGCGGAGGCTCCGGCTACGAGCAGTACTTC. Its translation: CASRTSGGSGYEQYF.

As concerns this clone: The identical CDR3 is also encoded by other nucleotide sequences in the sample. This chain connects TRBV28 to TRBJ1-2, with D possibly TRBD1 on 5 matching bases. This CDR3 comprises 13 residues. Germline V gene sequence: CDR1 MDHEN, CDR2 SYDVKM. The V gene lost 6 bases and the J gene lost 0 bases, with 8 bases spanning the gap. For the CDR3, the DNA is TGTGCCAGCAGGGGGACTGCTAACTATGGCTACACCTTC. As protein: CASRGTANYGYTF.

The chain couples TRBV27 to TRBJ1-2; D not resolved. Trimming took 2 bases from V and 8 from J, leaving 18 bases between them. Germline CDR1 reads MNHEY; CDR2 reads SMNVEV (reference sequence). The CDR3 covers 15 residues. CDR3 region: CASSLRVELIEGYTF. The CDR3 region has the DNA TGTGCCAGCAGTTTACGGGTAGAACTTATTGAGGGCTACACCTTC.

In this sample, this clone turned up once. The gene calls are TRBV5-4 and TRBJ2-3; 8 bases match TRBD1. This CDR3 has 18 residues. V shed 1 base and J 4 bases; nucleotides not matched to a gene: 14. The germline CDR1 and CDR2 sequences are SGHNT and YYREEE (reference sequence). CDR3 DNA sequence: TGTGCCAGCAGCTTGAGGACGGCAGGACAGGGATTGTCAGATACGCAGTATTTT. Its translation: CASSLRTAGQGLSDTQYF.

This rearrangement joins TRBV6-1 to TRBJ1-1; 7 bases fit TRBD1. Germline CDR1 is MNHNS and CDR2 is SASEGT. J was trimmed by 4 bases and V by 8 bases; bases with no gene match: 7. This CDR3 comprises 13 residues. As DNA, the CDR3 is TGTGCCAGCGGCGGCCAGGGGGGCACTGAAGCTTTCTTT. It encodes CASGGQGGTEAFF.

Points on this clone: The junction departs from germline at one end; a sequencing error may be responsible. V is TRBV5-1 and J is TRBJ2-7; possibly TRBD2 for D (5 bases). From germline, CDR1 is SGHRS and CDR2 YFSETQ. The CDR3 contains 14 residues. DNA for the CDR3: TGCGCCAACAGCTTAGAGGGTAATGGGTACGAGCAGTACTTC. It codes for CANSLEGNGYEQYF.

This rearrangement joins TRBV29-1 to TRBJ1-1; tentative D call: TRBD1 (6 bases). This CDR3 has 14 amino acids. Germline V lookup: CDR1 SQVTM, CDR2 ANQGSEA. V was trimmed by 2 bases and J by 1 base, leaving 11 bases between them. CDR3 sequence reads: CSVESPGQNTEAFF. CDR3 nucleotide sequence: TGCAGCGTTGAATCCCCGGGACAGAACACTGAAGCTTTCTTT.

This chain links TRBV19 with TRBJ1-5, with unresolved D. The CDR3 runs 14 residues. CDR1 LNHDA and CDR2 SQIVND come from the germline V gene (reference sequence). V lost 0 bases and J 9 bases, leaving 12 bases between the germline ends. The CDR3 reads CASSIDFGQLPQHF. The CDR3 DNA is TGTGCCAGTAGTATAGATTTTGGGCAGTTGCCCCAGCATTTT. Full variable domain (missing parts from reference TRBV19 and TRBJ1-5): DGGITQSPKYLFRKEGQNVTLSCEQNLNHDAMYWYRQDPGQGLRLIYYSQIVNDFQKGDIAEGYSVSREKKESFPLTVTSAQKNPTAFYLCASSIDFGQLPQHFGDGTRLSIL.

This clone came up a few times. This chain joins TRBV18 and TRBJ2-7; 7 bases map to TRBD2. With 3 bases clipped from V and 5 bases from J, the junction kept 4 bases outside the gene matches. Germline V lookup: CDR1 KGHSH, CDR2 LQKENI. This CDR3 has 13 amino acids. The CDR3 sequence: CASSPPAGDEQYF. The CDR3 nucleotides are TGTGCCAGCTCACCCCCTGCGGGAGACGAGCAGTACTTC.

The J gene is TRBJ1-3, the V gene TRBV18, with D uncertain. Germline lookup yields CDR1 KGHSH and CDR2 LQKENI. The CDR3 is 13 amino acids. V lost 6 bases to trimming and J lost 1 base, with 7 bases between them. In DNA, the CDR3 is TGTGCCAGCTCCCTGGGGTCTGGAAACACCATATATTTT. Translation gives CASSLGSGNTIYF.

The chain is built from TRBV29-1 and TRBJ2-1, with unresolved D. The CDR3 contains 13 residues. Trimming shortened V by 7 bases and J by 4 bases, and 14 bases separated the two germline ends. The germline CDR1 and CDR2 sequences are SQVTM and ANQGSEA. CDR3 region: CSGVVNSYNEQFF. Written as DNA, the CDR3 is TGCAGCGGGGTGGTTAATTCGTACAATGAGCAGTTCTTC.

CDR3 in amino acids: CASRLVRDYLTDTQYF. In DNA, the CDR3 is TGCGCCAGCAGACTCGTCCGGGACTACCTCACAGATACGCAGTATTTT. The chain carries TRBV5-1 and TRBJ2-3; TRBD2 matches 7 bases. Trimming removed 5 bases from V and 2 bases from J; junction bases left unmatched: 11. The CDR3 extends over 16 amino acids. Germline V CDR1 and CDR2: SGHRS, YFSETQ. The whole variable domain, remainder taken from reference TRBV5-1 and TRBJ2-3, is KAGVTQTPRYLIKTRGQQVTLSCSPISGHRSVSWYQQTPGQGLQFLFEYFSETQRNKGNFPGRFSGRQFSNSRSEMNVSTLELGDSALYLCASRLVRDYLTDTQYFGPGTRLTVL.

The rearrangement joins TRBV27 to TRBJ1-4; D unclear. Looked up from germline, CDR1 is MNHEY and CDR2 is SMNVEV (reference sequence). Trimming pared 4 bases from V and 0 bases from J, leaving 9 bases between. This CDR3 is 15 amino acids long. Here the CDR3 reads CASSYTVATNEKLFF. CDR3 nucleotides: TGTGCCAGCAGTTATACAGTTGCAACTAATGAAAAACTGTTTTTT.

The chain links TRBV5-4 to TRBJ2-1; 14 positions match TRBD2. Trimming at V came to 1 base and at J to 1 base, leaving 10 bases not matched to a gene. CDR1 is SGHNT, CDR2 YYREEE, per germline (reference sequence). The CDR3 spans 20 residues. CDR3 sequence: CASSLSTSGRGMGSYNEQFF. For the CDR3, the DNA is TGTGCCAGCAGCTTGTCGACTAGCGGGAGGGGGATGGGGTCCTACAATGAGCAGTTCTTC. Supplemented by reference TRBV5-4 and TRBJ2-1, the full variable domain reads ETGVTQSPTHLIKTRGQQVTLRCSSQSGHNTVSWYQQALGQGPQFIFQYYREEENGRGNFPPRFSGLQFPNYSSELNVNALELDDSALYLCASSLSTSGRGMGSYNEQFFGPGTRLTVL.

The chain recombines TRBV18 with TRBJ2-7; 7 bases are shared with TRBD1. The CDR3 consists of 14 residues. V was clipped by 3 bases and J by 2 bases; unmatched bases: 4. CDR1 and CDR2 from the germline V gene are KGHSH and LQKENI. CDR3 bases: TGTGCCAGCTCACCGATAGGGGGCGCCTACGAGCAGTACTTC. Amino acids: CASSPIGGAYEQYF.

The rearrangement joins TRBV18 to TRBJ2-7, with D perhaps given as TRBD1 or TRBD2 (5 bases each). V lost 2 bases to trimming and J lost 5 bases, with 7 bases between them. The germline V gene has CDR1 KGHSH and CDR2 LQKENI. The CDR3 covers 12 residues. The CDR3 here is CASSPGTDEQYF. CDR3 DNA: TGTGCCAGCTCACCAGGGACGGACGAGCAGTACTTC.

The chain employs TRBV5-8 and TRBJ2-5; TRBD2 aligns across 11 bases. The CDR3 is 15 residues long. Germline-derived CDR1 and CDR2 are SGHTS and YDEGEE. V dropped 4 bases and J dropped 0; count of bases not matched to a gene: 2. The CDR3 here is CASSQGLADQETQYF. As DNA, the CDR3 is TGTGCCAGCAGCCAGGGACTAGCGGACCAAGAGACCCAGTACTTC.

V gene TRBV28 combines with J gene TRBJ1-1; 7 nucleotides match TRBD1. CDR1 is MDHEN, CDR2 SYDVKM, per germline. The CDR3 length is 12 residues. Trimming took 6 bases from V and 8 from J; bases not matched to a gene: 6. The CDR3 DNA reads TGTGCCAGCAGAGAGACAGGGCGGGAAGCTTTCTTT. It codes for CASRETGREAFF.

The chain couples TRBV27 to TRBJ2-1; TRBD2 might be the D (6 bases). The V and J ends lost 4 bases and 13 bases respectively, with 14 bases between them. The CDR3 sequence is 12 residues long. Germline V gives CDR1 MNHEY, CDR2 SMNVEV (reference sequence). This CDR3 is CASSSSVGEQFF. Here the CDR3 DNA reads TGTGCCAGCAGTTCTAGCGTGGGGGAACAGTTCTTC.

The chain recombines TRBV5-1 with TRBJ1-1, with D hard to call. Trimming left V 2 bases short and J 0 bases short, with 8 bases between. The CDR3 is 14 residues long. Per germline, CDR1 SGHRS and CDR2 YFSETQ. CDR3 loop: CASSLSLMNTEAFF. DNA for the CDR3: TGCGCCAGCAGCTTAAGCCTCATGAACACTGAAGCTTTCTTT.

Details on this clone: The same CDR3 is also encoded by other DNA sequences in this sample. The genes are TRBV28 and TRBJ2-7, with 7 bases fitting TRBD1. This CDR3 comprises 12 residues. The J segment lost 2 bases and the V segment lost 5 bases, leaving 0 bases of the junction unmatched. Germline CDR1 is MDHEN and CDR2 is SYDVKM. The CDR3: CASSQGAYEQYF. In nucleotides, the CDR3 is TGTGCCAGCAGTCAGGGGGCCTACGAGCAGTACTTC.

This sequence joins TRBV28 and TRBJ2-1; 11 positions match TRBD2. Germline assignment: CDR1 MDHEN and CDR2 SYDVKM. The CDR3 runs to 15 residues. With V trimmed by 5 bases and J by 6 bases, 6 bases remained unmatched. The CDR3 region has the DNA TGTGCCAGCAGTACTAGCGGGAGTGGTGCCAATGAGCAGTTCTTC. Translating gives CASSTSGSGANEQFF. The whole variable domain, filled in from reference TRBV28 and TRBJ2-1, reads DVKVTQSSRYLVKRTGEKVFLECVQDMDHENMFWYRQDPGLGLRLIYFSYDVKMKEKGDIPEGYSVSREKKERFSLILESASTNQTSMYLCASSTSGSGANEQFFGPGTRLTVL.